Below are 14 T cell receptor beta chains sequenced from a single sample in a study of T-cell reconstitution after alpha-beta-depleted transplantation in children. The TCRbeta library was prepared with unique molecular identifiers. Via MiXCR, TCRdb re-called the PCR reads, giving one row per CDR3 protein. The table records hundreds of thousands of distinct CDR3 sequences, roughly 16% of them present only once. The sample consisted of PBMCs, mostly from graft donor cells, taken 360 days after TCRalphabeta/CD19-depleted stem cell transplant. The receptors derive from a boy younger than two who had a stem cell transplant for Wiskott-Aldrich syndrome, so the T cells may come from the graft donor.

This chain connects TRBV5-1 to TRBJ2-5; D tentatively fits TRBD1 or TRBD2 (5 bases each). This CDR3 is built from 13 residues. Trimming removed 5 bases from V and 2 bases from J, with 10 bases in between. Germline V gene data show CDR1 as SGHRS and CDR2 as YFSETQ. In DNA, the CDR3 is TGCGCCAGCAGAGACGGGGCACAAGAGACCCAGTACTTC. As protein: CASRDGAQETQYF.

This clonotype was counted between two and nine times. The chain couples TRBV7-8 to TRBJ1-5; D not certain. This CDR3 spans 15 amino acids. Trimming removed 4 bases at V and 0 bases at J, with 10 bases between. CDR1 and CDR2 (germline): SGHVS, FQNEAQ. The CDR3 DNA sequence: TGTGCCAGCAGCTCGCAAGGGTATAGCAATCAGCCCCAGCATTTT. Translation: CASSSQGYSNQPQHF.

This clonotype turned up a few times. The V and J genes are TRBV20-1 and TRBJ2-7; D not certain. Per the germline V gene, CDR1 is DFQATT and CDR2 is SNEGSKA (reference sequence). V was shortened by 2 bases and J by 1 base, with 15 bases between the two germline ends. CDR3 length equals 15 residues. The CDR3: CSARSRLLDSYEQYF. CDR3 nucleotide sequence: TGCAGTGCTAGAAGCCGACTCCTGGATTCCTACGAGCAGTACTTC.

The CDR3 nucleotides are TGTGCCAGCAGCCAACCGGCAGGGGGCTTCGATCAGCCCCAGCATTTT. Translating gives CASSQPAGGFDQPQHF. The chain uses TRBV6-2 or TRBV6-3 and TRBJ1-5; TRBD1 matches 8 bases. The trim removed 6 bases at V and 5 bases at J, leaving 12 bases unmatched. The CDR3 extends over 16 amino acids. In germline, CDR1 is MNHEY, CDR2 SVGEGT.

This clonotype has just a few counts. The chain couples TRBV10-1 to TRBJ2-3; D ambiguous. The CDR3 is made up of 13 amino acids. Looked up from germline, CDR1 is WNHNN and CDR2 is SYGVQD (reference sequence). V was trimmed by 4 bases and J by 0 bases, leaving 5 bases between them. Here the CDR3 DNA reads TGCGCCAGCAGTGCTCGGAGCACAGATACGCAGTATTTT. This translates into CASSARSTDTQYF.

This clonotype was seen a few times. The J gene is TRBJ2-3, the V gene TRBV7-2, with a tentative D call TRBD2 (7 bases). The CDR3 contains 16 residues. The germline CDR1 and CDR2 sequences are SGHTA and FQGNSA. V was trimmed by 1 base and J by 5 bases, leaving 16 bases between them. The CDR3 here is CASSLGRWGGIDTQYF. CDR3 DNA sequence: TGTGCCAGCAGCTTAGGCCGATGGGGGGGCATAGATACGCAGTATTTT.

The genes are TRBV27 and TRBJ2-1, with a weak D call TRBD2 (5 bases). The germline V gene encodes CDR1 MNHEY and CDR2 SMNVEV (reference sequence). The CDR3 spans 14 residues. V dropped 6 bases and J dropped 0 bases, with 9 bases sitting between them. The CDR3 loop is CASRRRVSYNEQFF. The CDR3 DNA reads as TGTGCCAGCAGGAGGCGGGTCTCCTACAATGAGCAGTTCTTC.

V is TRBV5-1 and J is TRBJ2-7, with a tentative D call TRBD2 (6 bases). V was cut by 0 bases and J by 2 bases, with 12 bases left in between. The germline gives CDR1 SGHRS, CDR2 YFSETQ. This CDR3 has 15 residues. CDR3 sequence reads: CASSLVAGSAYEQYF. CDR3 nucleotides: TGCGCCAGCAGCTTGGTGGCGGGATCGGCCTACGAGCAGTACTTC.

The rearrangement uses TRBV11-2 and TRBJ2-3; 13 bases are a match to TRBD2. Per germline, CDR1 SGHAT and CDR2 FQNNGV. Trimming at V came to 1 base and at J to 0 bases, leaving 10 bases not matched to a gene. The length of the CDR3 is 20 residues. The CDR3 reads CASSLVGLAGVRISTDTQYF. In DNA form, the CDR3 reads TGTGCCAGCAGCTTAGTAGGACTAGCGGGGGTTCGGATTAGCACAGATACGCAGTATTTT.

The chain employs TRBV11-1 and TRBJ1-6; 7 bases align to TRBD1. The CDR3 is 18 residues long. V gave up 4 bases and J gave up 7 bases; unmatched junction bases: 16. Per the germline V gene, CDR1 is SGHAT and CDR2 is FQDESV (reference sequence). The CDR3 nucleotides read TGTGCCAGCAGCTCAGCCGTTTTTACAGGGGTCGAAAATTCACCCCTCCACTTT. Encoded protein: CASSSAVFTGVENSPLHF.

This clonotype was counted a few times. Written as DNA, the CDR3 is TGCGCCAGCAGCCAAGATTCTCCTGACAGGGACAAGATGACCCAGTACTTC. Encoded protein: CASSQDSPDRDKMTQYF. The genes are TRBV4-1 and TRBJ2-5, with 7 bases identical to TRBD1. Looked up from germline, CDR1 is MGHRA and CDR2 is YSYEKL. J gave up 7 bases and V 0 bases, and 14 bases lay outside the gene matches. This CDR3 region has 17 residues.

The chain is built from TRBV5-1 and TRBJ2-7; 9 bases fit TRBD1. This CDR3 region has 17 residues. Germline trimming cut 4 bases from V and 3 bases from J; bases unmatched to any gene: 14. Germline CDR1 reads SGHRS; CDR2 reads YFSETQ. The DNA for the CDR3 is TGCGCCAGCAGCATCTACCCGGGACAGGGAGGTGACTACGAGCAGTACTTC. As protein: CASSIYPGQGGDYEQYF.

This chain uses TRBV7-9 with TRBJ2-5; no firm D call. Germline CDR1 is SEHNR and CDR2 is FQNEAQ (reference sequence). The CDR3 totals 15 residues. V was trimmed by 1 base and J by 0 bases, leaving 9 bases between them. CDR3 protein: CASSLVGSYQETQYF. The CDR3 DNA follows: TGTGCCAGCAGCTTAGTCGGCAGCTACCAAGAGACCCAGTACTTC. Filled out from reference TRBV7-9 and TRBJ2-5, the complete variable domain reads DTGVSQNPRHKITKRGQNVTFRCDPISEHNRLYWYRQTLGQGPEFLTYFQNEAQLEKSRLLSDRFSAERPKGSFSTLEIQRTEQGDSAMYLCASSLVGSYQETQYFGPGTRLLVL.

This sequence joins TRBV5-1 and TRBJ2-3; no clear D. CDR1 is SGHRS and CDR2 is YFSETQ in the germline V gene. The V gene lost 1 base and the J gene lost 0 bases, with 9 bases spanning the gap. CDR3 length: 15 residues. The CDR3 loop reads CASSLQQTSTDTQYF. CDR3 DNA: TGCGCCAGCAGCTTGCAACAGACCAGCACAGATACGCAGTATTTT. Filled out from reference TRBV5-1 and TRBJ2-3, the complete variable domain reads KAGVTQTPRYLIKTRGQQVTLSCSPISGHRSVSWYQQTPGQGLQFLFEYFSETQRNKGNFPGRFSGRQFSNSRSEMNVSTLELGDSALYLCASSLQQTSTDTQYFGPGTRLTVL.